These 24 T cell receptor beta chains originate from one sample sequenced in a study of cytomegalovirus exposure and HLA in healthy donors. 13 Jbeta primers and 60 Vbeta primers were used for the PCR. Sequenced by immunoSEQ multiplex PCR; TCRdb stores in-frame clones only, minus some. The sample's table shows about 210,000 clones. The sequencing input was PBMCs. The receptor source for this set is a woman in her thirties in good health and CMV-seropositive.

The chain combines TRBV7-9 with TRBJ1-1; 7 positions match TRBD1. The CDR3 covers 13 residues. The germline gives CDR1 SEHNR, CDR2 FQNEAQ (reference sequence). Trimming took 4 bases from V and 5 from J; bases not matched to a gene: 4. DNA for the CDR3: TGTGCCAGCAGCTCAAAACAGGGGACTGAAGCTTTCTTT. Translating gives CASSSKQGTEAFF. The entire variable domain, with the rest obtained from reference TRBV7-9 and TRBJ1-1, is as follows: DTGVSQNPRHKITKRGQNVTFRCDPISEHNRLYWYRQTLGQGPEFLTYFQNEAQLEKSRLLSDRFSAERPKGSFSTLEIQRTEQGDSAMYLCASSSKQGTEAFFGQGTRLTVV.

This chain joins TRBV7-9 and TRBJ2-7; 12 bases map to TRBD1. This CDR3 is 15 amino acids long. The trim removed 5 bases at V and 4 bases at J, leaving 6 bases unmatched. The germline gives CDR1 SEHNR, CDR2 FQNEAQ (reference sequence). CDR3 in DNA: TGTGCCAGCAGCGCGCCGGGACAGGGGGCGTACGAGCAGTACTTC. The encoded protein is CASSAPGQGAYEQYF.

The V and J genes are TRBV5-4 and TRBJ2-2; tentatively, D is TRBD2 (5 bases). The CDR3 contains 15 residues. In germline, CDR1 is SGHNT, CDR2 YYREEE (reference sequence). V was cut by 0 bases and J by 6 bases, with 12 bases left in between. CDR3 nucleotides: TGTGCCAGCAGCTTGGCTAGCTCGATTGCCGGGGAGCTGTTTTTT. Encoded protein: CASSLASSIAGELFF.

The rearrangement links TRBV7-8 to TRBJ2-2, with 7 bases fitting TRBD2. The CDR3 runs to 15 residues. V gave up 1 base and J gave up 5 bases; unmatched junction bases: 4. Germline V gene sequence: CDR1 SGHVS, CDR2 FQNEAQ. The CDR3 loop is CASSLVGGSTGELFF. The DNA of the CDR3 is TGTGCCAGCAGCTTAGTGGGCGGGAGTACCGGGGAGCTGTTTTTT. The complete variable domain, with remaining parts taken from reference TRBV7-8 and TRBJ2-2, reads GAGVSQSPRYKVAKRGQDVALRCDPISGHVSLFWYQQALGQGPEFLTYFQNEAQLDKSGLPSDRFFAERPEGSVSTLKIQRTQQEDSAVYLCASSLVGGSTGELFFGEGSRLTVL.

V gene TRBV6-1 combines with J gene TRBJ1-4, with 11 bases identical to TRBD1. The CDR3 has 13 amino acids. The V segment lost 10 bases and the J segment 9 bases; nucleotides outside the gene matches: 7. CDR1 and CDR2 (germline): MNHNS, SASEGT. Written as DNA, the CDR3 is TGTGCCATTGCGGACAGGGGGCTTAAAAAACTGTTTTTT. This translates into CAIADRGLKKLFF.

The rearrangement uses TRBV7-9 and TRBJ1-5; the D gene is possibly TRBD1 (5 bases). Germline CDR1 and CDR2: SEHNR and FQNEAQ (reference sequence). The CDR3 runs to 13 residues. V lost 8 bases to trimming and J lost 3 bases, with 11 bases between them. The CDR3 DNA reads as TGTGCCAGCGGGAGGGGCGACAATCAGCCCCAGCATTTT. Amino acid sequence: CASGRGDNQPQHF. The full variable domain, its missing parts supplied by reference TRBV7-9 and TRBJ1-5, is DTGVSQNPRHKITKRGQNVTFRCDPISEHNRLYWYRQTLGQGPEFLTYFQNEAQLEKSRLLSDRFSAERPKGSFSTLEIQRTEQGDSAMYLCASGRGDNQPQHFGDGTRLSIL.

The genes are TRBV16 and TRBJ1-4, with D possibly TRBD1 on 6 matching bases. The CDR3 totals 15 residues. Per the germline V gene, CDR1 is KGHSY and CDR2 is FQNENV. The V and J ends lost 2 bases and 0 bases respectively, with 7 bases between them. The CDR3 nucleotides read TGTGCCAGCAGCCAACAGGGGACAACTAATGAAAAACTGTTTTTT. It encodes CASSQQGTTNEKLFF.

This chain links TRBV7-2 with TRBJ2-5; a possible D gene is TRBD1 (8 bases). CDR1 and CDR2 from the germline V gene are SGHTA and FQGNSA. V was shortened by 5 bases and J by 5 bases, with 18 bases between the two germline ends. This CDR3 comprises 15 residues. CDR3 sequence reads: CASSPRTGREETQYF. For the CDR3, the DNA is TGTGCCAGCAGCCCTCGGACAGGGAGGGAGGAGACCCAGTACTTC.

For the CDR3, the DNA is TGTGCCAGCAGCTTGCGGCTAGCGGGGAACCTGTTCTTC. It codes for CASSLRLAGNLFF. J is TRBJ2-1 and V is TRBV11-2; 9 positions agree with TRBD2. The CDR3 has 13 amino acids. Germline V gene sequence: CDR1 SGHAT, CDR2 FQNNGV. The ends lost 3 bases at V and 15 bases at J; junction bases unmatched: 9. Full variable domain (outside the CDR3, taken from reference TRBV11-2 and TRBJ2-1): EAGVAQSPRYKIIEKRQSVAFWCNPISGHATLYWYQQILGQGPKLLIQFQNNGVVDDSQLPKDRFSAERLKGVDSTLKIQPAKLEDSAVYLCASSLRLAGNLFFGPGTRLTVL.

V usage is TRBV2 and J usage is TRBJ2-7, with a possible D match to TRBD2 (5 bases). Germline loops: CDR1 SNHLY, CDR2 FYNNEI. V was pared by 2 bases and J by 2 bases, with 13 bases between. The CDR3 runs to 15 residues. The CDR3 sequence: CASSESGLGAYEQYF. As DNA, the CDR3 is TGTGCCAGCAGTGAATCAGGCCTCGGGGCCTACGAGCAGTACTTC.

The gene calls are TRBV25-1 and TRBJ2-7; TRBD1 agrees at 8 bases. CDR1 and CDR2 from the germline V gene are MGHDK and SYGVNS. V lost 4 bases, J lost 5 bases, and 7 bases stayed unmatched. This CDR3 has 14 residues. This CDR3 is CASSVDRGHNEQYF. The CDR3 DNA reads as TGTGCCAGCAGTGTAGACAGGGGTCATAACGAGCAGTACTTC.

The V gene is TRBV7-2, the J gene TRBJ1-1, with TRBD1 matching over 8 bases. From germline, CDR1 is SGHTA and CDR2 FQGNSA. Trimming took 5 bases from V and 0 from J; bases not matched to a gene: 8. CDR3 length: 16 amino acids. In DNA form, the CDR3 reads TGTGCCAGCAGCGTAAAGACAGGGGTGATGAACACTGAAGCTTTCTTT. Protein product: CASSVKTGVMNTEAFF.

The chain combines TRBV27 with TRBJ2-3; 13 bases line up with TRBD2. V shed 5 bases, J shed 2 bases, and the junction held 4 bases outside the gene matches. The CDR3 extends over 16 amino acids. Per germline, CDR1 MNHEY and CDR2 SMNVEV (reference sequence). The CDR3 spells CASSPTSGRDTDTQYF. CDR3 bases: TGTGCCAGCAGTCCAACTAGCGGGAGGGACACAGATACGCAGTATTTT.

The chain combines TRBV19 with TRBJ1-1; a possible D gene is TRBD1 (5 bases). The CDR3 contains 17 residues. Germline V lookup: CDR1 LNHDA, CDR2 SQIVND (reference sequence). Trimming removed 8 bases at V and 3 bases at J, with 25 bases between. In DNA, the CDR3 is TGTGCCAGTTTCCCGACGGGCAGGTCAAAAGGGGACACTGAAGCTTTCTTT. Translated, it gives CASFPTGRSKGDTEAFF.

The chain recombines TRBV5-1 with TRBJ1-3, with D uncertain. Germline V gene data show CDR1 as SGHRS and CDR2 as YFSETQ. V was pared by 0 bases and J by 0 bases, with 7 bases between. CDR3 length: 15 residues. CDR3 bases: TGCGCCAGCAGCTTGGGGCCGGGCTCTGGAAACACCATATATTTT. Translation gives CASSLGPGSGNTIYF.

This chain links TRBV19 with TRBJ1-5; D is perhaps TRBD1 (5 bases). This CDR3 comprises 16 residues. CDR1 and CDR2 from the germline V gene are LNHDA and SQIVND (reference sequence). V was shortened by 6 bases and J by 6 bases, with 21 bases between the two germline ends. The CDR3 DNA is TGTGCCAGTAGCCAAAAGGGGTTCAGGTTTAGTCAGCCCCAGCATTTT. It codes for CASSQKGFRFSQPQHF.

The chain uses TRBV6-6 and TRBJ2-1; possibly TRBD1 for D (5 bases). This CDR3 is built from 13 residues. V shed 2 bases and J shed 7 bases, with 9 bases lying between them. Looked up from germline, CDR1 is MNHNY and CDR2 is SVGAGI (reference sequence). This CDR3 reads CASSYATANEQFF. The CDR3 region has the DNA TGTGCCAGCAGTTACGCGACAGCTAATGAGCAGTTCTTC.

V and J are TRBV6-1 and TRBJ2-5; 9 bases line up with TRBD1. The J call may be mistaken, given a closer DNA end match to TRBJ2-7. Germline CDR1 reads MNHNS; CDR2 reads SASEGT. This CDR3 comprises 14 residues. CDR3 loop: CASSVGTGSYEQYF. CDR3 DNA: TGTGCCAGCAGTGTGGGGACAGGGTCATACGAGCAGTACTTC.

The CDR3 sequence: CASSYDSLNTEAFF. In DNA form, the CDR3 reads TGTGCCAGCAGTTACGACAGTCTGAACACTGAAGCTTTCTTT. The chain recombines TRBV6-5 with TRBJ1-1, with D perhaps matching TRBD1 (5 bases). This CDR3 has 14 amino acids. Germline V gene lookup returns CDR1 MNHEY and CDR2 SVGAGI. Trimming took off 2 bases at V and 0 bases at J, with 7 bases between the two ends.

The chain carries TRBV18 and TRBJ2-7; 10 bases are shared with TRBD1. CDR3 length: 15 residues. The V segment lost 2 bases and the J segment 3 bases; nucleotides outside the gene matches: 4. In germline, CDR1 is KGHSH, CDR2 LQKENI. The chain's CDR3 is CASSPRGQGGYEQYF. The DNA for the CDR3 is TGTGCCAGCTCACCAAGAGGACAGGGGGGCTACGAGCAGTACTTC.

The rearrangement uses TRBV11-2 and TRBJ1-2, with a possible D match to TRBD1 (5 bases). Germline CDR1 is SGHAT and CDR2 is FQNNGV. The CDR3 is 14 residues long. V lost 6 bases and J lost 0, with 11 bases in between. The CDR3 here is CASSPQEANYGYTF. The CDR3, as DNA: TGTGCCAGCAGTCCACAGGAAGCTAACTATGGCTACACCTTC.

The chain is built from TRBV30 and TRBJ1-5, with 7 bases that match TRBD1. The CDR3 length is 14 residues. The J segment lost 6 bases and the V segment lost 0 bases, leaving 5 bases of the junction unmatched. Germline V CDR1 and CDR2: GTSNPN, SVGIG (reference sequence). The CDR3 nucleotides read TGTGCCTGGAGTGTTCTGACAGGGAGTCAGCCCCAGCATTTT. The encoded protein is CAWSVLTGSQPQHF.

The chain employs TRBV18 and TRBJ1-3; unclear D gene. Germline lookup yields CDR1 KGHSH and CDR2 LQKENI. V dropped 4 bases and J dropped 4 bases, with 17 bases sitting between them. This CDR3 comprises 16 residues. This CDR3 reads CASSQSPPHSGNTIYF. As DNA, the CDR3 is TGTGCCAGCTCACAATCCCCCCCTCACAGCGGAAACACCATATATTTT.

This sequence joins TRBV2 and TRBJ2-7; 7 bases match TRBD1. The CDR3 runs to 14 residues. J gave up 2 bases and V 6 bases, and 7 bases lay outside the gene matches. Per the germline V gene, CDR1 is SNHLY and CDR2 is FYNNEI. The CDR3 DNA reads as TGTGCCAGCAGGAGGGACAGACAGACCTACGAGCAGTACTTC. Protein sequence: CASRRDRQTYEQYF.